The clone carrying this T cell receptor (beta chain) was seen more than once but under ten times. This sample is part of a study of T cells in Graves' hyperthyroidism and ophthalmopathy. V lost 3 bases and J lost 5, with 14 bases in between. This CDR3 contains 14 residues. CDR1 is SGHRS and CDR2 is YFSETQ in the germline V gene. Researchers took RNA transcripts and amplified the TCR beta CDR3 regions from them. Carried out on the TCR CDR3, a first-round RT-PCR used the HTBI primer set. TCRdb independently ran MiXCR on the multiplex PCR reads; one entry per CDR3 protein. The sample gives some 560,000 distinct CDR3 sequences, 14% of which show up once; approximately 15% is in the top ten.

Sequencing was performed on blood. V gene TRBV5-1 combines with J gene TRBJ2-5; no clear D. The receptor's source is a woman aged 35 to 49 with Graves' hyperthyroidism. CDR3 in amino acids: CASSSRPSGETQYF. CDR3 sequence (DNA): TGCGCCAGCAGCTCCCGCCCATCCGGTGAGACCCAGTACTTC.